Below, one T cell receptor beta chain is given with its context. Its antigen is unidentified. The method was immunoSEQ multiplex PCR; TCRdb's version includes in-frame clones alone and lacks a portion of them. The profile shows around 250,000 clones, almost 90% of them singletons. V dropped 5 bases and J dropped 3; count of bases not matched to a gene: 3. The CDR3 runs 14 residues. Germline V gives CDR1 SGHAT, CDR2 FQDESV (reference sequence). The data were obtained in a study of cytomegalovirus exposure and HLA in healthy donors. General observations from the study: Reportedly, cytomegalovirus status was diagnosed with high sensitivity and specificity. Subsequent analysis showed first-cohort TCR clusters tending to co-occur in over a hundred validation repertoires. There were about 160 TCR beta chains listed as cytomegalovirus-associated.

The donors were in the roughly 130-subject validation cohort; that cohort was separate from the roughly 680-subject first cohort. The chain is built from TRBV11-1 and TRBJ2-2; 7 bases match TRBD2. The clonotype was recovered from a woman aged 18-30 years in good health and CMV-seronegative. Sequenced sample: PBMCs. The DNA of the CDR3 is TGTGCCAGCAGCAGGACTAGGGACACCGGGGAGCTGTTTTTT. The encoded protein is CASSRTRDTGELFF.